This T cell receptor beta chain was recovered during a study of radiotherapy plus CTLA-4 blockade in lung cancer. Clones were read by immunoSEQ multiplex PCR, and TCRdb kept only the in-frame ones, dropping some. The repertoire includes about 59,000 clones, around 74% of them detected once, and about 8.9% sits in the top ten. The germline V gene encodes CDR1 SGDLS and CDR2 YYNGEE. CDR3 length: 13 amino acids. This sample comprised peripheral blood, obtained from a patient treated with radiotherapy plus ipilimumab. This sequence was found in a human donor with non-small cell lung cancer whose response to radiotherapy plus ipilimumab could not be evaluated. The chain combines TRBV9 with TRBJ2-5; 7 bases align to TRBD1. The end of the DNA is better explained by TRBJ2-7, so the J call may be wrong. The CDR3 DNA follows: TGTGCCAGCAGCCCGGGACAGCAAGACGAGCAGTACTTC. Its translation: CASSPGQQDEQYF.